This T cell receptor (beta chain) emerged from a study of siplizumab effects on memory and regulatory T cells. The method was immunoSEQ multiplex PCR; TCRdb's version includes in-frame clones alone and lacks a portion of them. The sample includes more than 95,000 clones, 93% seen only once; the top ten take approximately 0.58%. Trimming left V 1 base short and J 3 bases short, with 12 bases between. The CDR3 sequence is 15 residues long. Germline CDR1 and CDR2: LNHNV and YYDKDF (reference sequence). The sample was Tregs sorted from blood. This receptor was taken from a human donor in good health. This chain links TRBV15 with TRBJ2-5, with D possibly matching TRBD2 (6 bases). The CDR3 coding sequence is TGTGCCACCAGCAGAGTTAGCGGCTGGGAAGAGACCCAGTACTTC. Amino acids: CATSRVSGWEETQYF.